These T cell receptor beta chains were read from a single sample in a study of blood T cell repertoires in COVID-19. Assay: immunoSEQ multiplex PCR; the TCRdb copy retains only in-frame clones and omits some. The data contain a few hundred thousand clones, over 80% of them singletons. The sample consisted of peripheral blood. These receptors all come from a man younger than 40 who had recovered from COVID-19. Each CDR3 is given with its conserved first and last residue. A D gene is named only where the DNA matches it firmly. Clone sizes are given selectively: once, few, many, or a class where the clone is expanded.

CDR3aa: CASSLPDRDVEQFF; CDR3nt: TGTGCCAGCAGCCTCCCCGACAGGGATGTTGAGCAGTTCTTC; d_gene: TRBD1; v_gene: TRBV16; abundance: once; j_gene: TRBJ2-1
CDR3aa: CASSVAGTGASDTQYF; CDR3nt: TGTGCCAGCAGCGTCGCCGGGACAGGGGCTTCAGATACGCAGTATTTT; d_gene: TRBD1; v_gene: TRBV9; abundance: once; j_gene: TRBJ2-3
CDR3aa: CASSPAEAYEQYF; CDR3nt: TGTGCCAGCAGCCCCGCTGAGGCCTACGAGCAGTACTTC; d_gene: -; v_gene: TRBV9; abundance: few; j_gene: TRBJ2-7
CDR3aa: CASSFGAGGRETQYF; CDR3nt: TGTGCCAGCAGTTTTGGAGCGGGGGGCCGGGAGACCCAGTACTTC; d_gene: TRBD2; v_gene: TRBV27; abundance: -; j_gene: TRBJ2-5
CDR3aa: CASSELTLGDEQYF; CDR3nt: TGTGCCAGCAGTGAACTAACTCTCGGGGACGAGCAGTACTTC; d_gene: -; v_gene: TRBV25-1; abundance: once; j_gene: TRBJ2-7
CDR3aa: CASSPLDTLGTGELFF; CDR3nt: TGCGCCAGCAGCCCCCTGGACACACTGGGGACCGGGGAGCTGTTTTTT; d_gene: -; v_gene: TRBV5-1; abundance: -; j_gene: TRBJ2-2
CDR3aa: CASRPRYNQPQHF; CDR3nt: TGTGCCAGCAGACCTAGGTACAATCAGCCCCAGCATTTT; d_gene: -; v_gene: TRBV28; abundance: -; j_gene: TRBJ1-5
CDR3aa: CASSGGRGRQETQYF; CDR3nt: TGTGCCAGCAGCGGTGGGAGGGGGAGACAAGAGACCCAGTACTTC; d_gene: -; v_gene: TRBV9; abundance: -; j_gene: TRBJ2-5
CDR3aa: CASSSPRLAEETQYF; CDR3nt: TGTGCCAGCAGCTCTCCCCGACTAGCGGAAGAGACCCAGTACTTC; d_gene: TRBD2; v_gene: TRBV11-1; abundance: -; j_gene: TRBJ2-5
CDR3aa: CASSFRGGELFF; CDR3nt: TGTGCCAGCAGTTTCCGAGGCGGGGAGCTGTTTTTT; d_gene: -; v_gene: TRBV27; abundance: -; j_gene: TRBJ2-2
CDR3aa: CASSLGRGMQPQHF; CDR3nt: TGTGCCAGCAGCTTAGGGAGAGGGATGCAGCCCCAGCATTTT; d_gene: -; v_gene: TRBV7-2; abundance: -; j_gene: TRBJ1-5
CDR3aa: CASSDRTGFNGYTF; CDR3nt: TGCGCCAGCAGCGACCGGACAGGGTTTAATGGCTACACCTTC; d_gene: TRBD1; v_gene: TRBV5-1; abundance: -; j_gene: TRBJ1-2
CDR3aa: CASSQAVETQYF; CDR3nt: TGTGCCAGCAGCCAAGCTGTAGAGACCCAGTACTTC; d_gene: -; v_gene: TRBV14; abundance: -; j_gene: TRBJ2-5
CDR3aa: CASSPGQGYTEAFF; CDR3nt: TGTGCCAGTAGCCCCGGACAGGGTTATACTGAAGCTTTCTTT; d_gene: TRBD1; v_gene: TRBV19; abundance: few; j_gene: TRBJ1-1
CDR3aa: CASSSHRYGRSTEAFF; CDR3nt: TGTGCCAGCAGTTCTCACAGATACGGGAGGAGCACTGAAGCTTTCTTT; d_gene: -; v_gene: TRBV6-6; abundance: many; j_gene: TRBJ1-1
CDR3aa: CASTRSGNTIYF; CDR3nt: TGTGCCAGTACGAGATCAGGAAACACCATATATTTT; d_gene: -; v_gene: TRBV19; abundance: -; j_gene: TRBJ1-3
CDR3aa: CASSASGGYEQYF; CDR3nt: TGCGCCAGCAGTGCTAGCGGGGGATACGAGCAGTACTTC; d_gene: TRBD2; v_gene: TRBV10-1; abundance: -; j_gene: TRBJ2-7
CDR3aa: CASSGGTAYNEQFF; CDR3nt: TGTGCCAGCAGCGGAGGGACAGCATACAATGAGCAGTTCTTC; d_gene: TRBD1; v_gene: TRBV9; abundance: -; j_gene: TRBJ2-1
CDR3aa: CASSSGGIDRPQHF; CDR3nt: TGTGCCAGCAGTTCAGGAGGGATCGATCGGCCCCAGCATTTT; d_gene: -; v_gene: TRBV28; abundance: many; j_gene: TRBJ1-5
CDR3aa: CASSYSNREDYGYTF; CDR3nt: TGTGCCAGCAGTTACTCGAACAGGGAAGACTATGGCTACACCTTC; d_gene: -; v_gene: TRBV6-5; abundance: -; j_gene: TRBJ1-2
CDR3aa: CASSPIPQTGGEDGYTF; CDR3nt: TGTGCCAGCTCACCCATTCCACAGACAGGGGGCGAGGATGGCTACACCTTC; d_gene: TRBD1; v_gene: TRBV18; abundance: once; j_gene: TRBJ1-2
CDR3aa: CAISEVGQQSSPLHF; CDR3nt: TGTGCCATCAGTGAGGTTGGACAGCAGAGTTCACCCCTCCACTTT; d_gene: -; v_gene: TRBV10-3; abundance: -; j_gene: TRBJ1-6
CDR3aa: CASSYPVPTGELFF; CDR3nt: TGTGCCAGCAGTTACCCCGTCCCTACCGGGGAGCTGTTTTTT; d_gene: -; v_gene: TRBV6-2/TRBV6-3; abundance: once; j_gene: TRBJ2-2
CDR3aa: CASQWGSQTGELFF; CDR3nt: TGCGCCAGTCAATGGGGCTCCCAGACCGGGGAGCTGTTTTTT; d_gene: -; v_gene: TRBV23-1; abundance: -; j_gene: TRBJ2-2
CDR3aa: CASCTRRRAGGGPNEQFF; CDR3nt: TGTGCCAGCTGCACCCGAAGGAGGGCTGGCGGGGGACCCAATGAGCAGTTCTTC; d_gene: TRBD2; v_gene: TRBV2; abundance: -; j_gene: TRBJ2-1
CDR3aa: CASSPDRSNTGELFF; CDR3nt: TGTGCCAGCTCACCCGACAGGTCGAACACCGGGGAGCTGTTTTTT; d_gene: -; v_gene: TRBV18; abundance: -; j_gene: TRBJ2-2
CDR3aa: CASSVMISDTQYF; CDR3nt: TGTGCCAGCAGCGTAATGATCAGTGATACGCAGTATTTT; d_gene: -; v_gene: TRBV9; abundance: -; j_gene: TRBJ2-3
CDR3aa: CASSYSSRQGYEQYF; CDR3nt: TGTGCCAGCAGTTACTCGAGTCGGCAGGGCTACGAGCAGTACTTC; d_gene: -; v_gene: TRBV6-5; abundance: -; j_gene: TRBJ2-7
CDR3aa: CATSPGAGANQETQYF; CDR3nt: TGCGCCACCTCTCCAGGGGCAGGGGCGAACCAAGAGACCCAGTACTTC; d_gene: -; v_gene: TRBV5-1; abundance: -; j_gene: TRBJ2-5
CDR3aa: CSVRTAETQYF; CDR3nt: TGCAGCGTCCGGACTGCTGAGACCCAGTACTTC; d_gene: -; v_gene: TRBV29-1; abundance: once; j_gene: TRBJ2-5
CDR3aa: CASSPGSPRVNEETQYF; CDR3nt: TGTGCCAGCAGTCCCGGGAGTCCTCGGGTCAATGAGGAGACCCAGTACTTC; d_gene: -; v_gene: TRBV5-4; abundance: -; j_gene: TRBJ2-5
CDR3aa: CTSSPRQAWSYGYTF; CDR3nt: TGCACCAGCAGCCCTCGACAGGCTTGGAGCTATGGCTACACCTTC; d_gene: -; v_gene: TRBV1; abundance: -; j_gene: TRBJ1-2
CDR3aa: CASRGGRSAFF; CDR3nt: TGTGCCAGCAGAGGAGGGCGGTCGGCTTTCTTT; d_gene: -; v_gene: TRBV6-5; abundance: once; j_gene: TRBJ1-1
CDR3aa: CASSETSGGYTDTQYF; CDR3nt: TGCGCCAGCAGTGAGACTAGCGGGGGGTACACAGATACGCAGTATTTT; d_gene: TRBD2; v_gene: TRBV10-2; abundance: -; j_gene: TRBJ2-3
CDR3aa: CASSPTPGGRGEKLFF; CDR3nt: TGTGCCAGCTCACCGACCCCCGGGGGTCGGGGTGAAAAACTGTTTTTT; d_gene: -; v_gene: TRBV18; abundance: -; j_gene: TRBJ1-4
CDR3aa: CASSRIGDYGYTF; CDR3nt: TGCGCCAGCAGCCGGATCGGAGACTATGGCTACACCTTC; d_gene: -; v_gene: TRBV4-1; abundance: few; j_gene: TRBJ1-2
CDR3aa: CASRGLAFGEQYF; CDR3nt: TGTGCCAGCAGGGGGCTCGCTTTCGGCGAGCAGTACTTC; d_gene: -; v_gene: TRBV2; abundance: few; j_gene: TRBJ2-7
CDR3aa: CASSEERVVDTAGGEQYF; CDR3nt: TGCGCCAGCAGTGAGGAGAGGGTCGTCGACACAGCCGGGGGCGAGCAGTACTTC; d_gene: -; v_gene: TRBV10-2; abundance: -; j_gene: TRBJ2-7
CDR3aa: CASSVLLAGGTGELFF; CDR3nt: TGCGCCAGCAGCGTACTATTAGCGGGGGGCACCGGGGAGCTGTTTTTT; d_gene: TRBD2; v_gene: TRBV5-1; abundance: -; j_gene: TRBJ2-2
CDR3aa: CASSPRGQRGHGGTGELFF; CDR3nt: TGTGCCAGCTCACCCCGGGGCCAGCGGGGGCACGGGGGCACCGGGGAGCTGTTTTTT; d_gene: TRBD2; v_gene: TRBV18; abundance: -; j_gene: TRBJ2-2
CDR3aa: CASSESAASSGANVLTF; CDR3nt: TGTGCCAGCAGTGAATCGGCAGCTAGCTCTGGGGCCAACGTCCTGACTTTC; d_gene: -; v_gene: TRBV6-1; abundance: -; j_gene: TRBJ2-6
CDR3aa: CAISDPPGTSGGLQETQYF; CDR3nt: TGTGCCATCAGTGATCCCCCCGGGACTAGCGGGGGCCTCCAAGAGACCCAGTACTTC; d_gene: TRBD2; v_gene: TRBV10-3; abundance: -; j_gene: TRBJ2-5
CDR3aa: CAISESGGNTGELFF; CDR3nt: TGTGCCATCAGTGAGTCCGGGGGGAACACCGGGGAGCTGTTTTTT; d_gene: -; v_gene: TRBV10-3; abundance: -; j_gene: TRBJ2-2